This TCR beta chain was retrieved from a study of T cell changes during pregnancy in multiple sclerosis. The table came from immunoSEQ multiplex PCR; TCRdb's copy has only in-frame clones and leaves some out. Among some 87,000 clones listed, approximately 94% were seen once. Sample: CD4+ T cells from peripheral blood mononuclear cells, taken before pregnancy. The receptor was derived from a female donor with multiple sclerosis, enrolled in a pregnancy study.

The CDR3 DNA reads as TGTGCCAGCAGTGAAGCGATGGCTGGTGAAAAACTGTTTTTT. Its translation: CASSEAMAGEKLFF. The rearrangement joins TRBV6-1 to TRBJ1-4; no reliable D call. Germline V gene sequence: CDR1 MNHNS, CDR2 SASEGT. Trimming removed 0 bases from V and 7 bases from J, with 9 bases in between. The CDR3 contains 14 residues.